What follows are 32 T cell receptor beta chains derived from one specimen sequenced in a study of shared clonotypes between healthy human individuals. This table comes from immunoSEQ multiplex PCR, and its TCRdb copy is limited to in-frame clones, with some not included. The sample includes approximately 2.5 million clones, 80% to 95% of them seen just once. Specimen: naive CD4+ T cells from PBMCs. Described subset: CD45RA+ positively selected. The receptors originated from a man in his late teens or twenties in good health. Some clones in this sample may be carry-over from other donors' samples.

The rearrangement links TRBV5-1 to TRBJ2-7; no clear D. Trimming took 5 bases from V and 2 from J, leaving 14 bases between them. Germline lookup yields CDR1 SGHRS and CDR2 YFSETQ. The CDR3 has 14 residues. The CDR3 DNA reads as TGCGCCAGCAGAAGGACCGGGCCAGCCTACGAGCAGTACTTC. Residues: CASRRTGPAYEQYF.

Of note for this clone: This sample also contains other DNA sequences that code for the same CDR3. The rearrangement joins TRBV5-1 to TRBJ2-3; D is unresolved. Trimming took 0 bases from V and 2 from J, leaving 4 bases between them. Per germline, CDR1 SGHRS and CDR2 YFSETQ. This CDR3 is built from 13 residues. CDR3 bases: TGCGCCAGCAGCTTGGGTGACACAGATACGCAGTATTTT. Its translation: CASSLGDTDTQYF.

This clone was seen more than once but under ten times. The rearrangement joins TRBV7-9 to TRBJ1-1; 8 nucleotides match TRBD1. Germline values: CDR1 SEHNR, CDR2 FQNEAQ (reference sequence). With V trimmed by 4 bases and J by 1 base, 5 bases remained unmatched. The CDR3 has 15 residues. The CDR3 is CASSSRTGRNTEAFF. CDR3 DNA: TGTGCCAGCAGCTCACGGACAGGGAGGAACACTGAAGCTTTCTTT.

Comments on this clone: The same CDR3 can be traced to other DNA sequences in this sample. The gene calls are TRBV19 and TRBJ2-1; D ambiguous. Trimming pared 2 bases from V and 9 bases from J, leaving 5 bases between. The CDR3 is 11 residues long. Germline CDR1 and CDR2: LNHDA and SQIVND (reference sequence). DNA of the CDR3: TGTGCCAGTAGTATATATGGTGAGCAGTTCTTC. This encodes CASSIYGEQFF.

The chain employs TRBV5-6 and TRBJ1-1; D might be TRBD1 (5 bases). The CDR3 extends over 13 amino acids. V lost 7 bases and J lost 4, with 14 bases in between. Germline loops: CDR1 SGHDT, CDR2 YYEEEE. Written as DNA, the CDR3 is TGTGCCAGCTCCGGGGCCTGGGGCACTGAAGCTTTCTTT. It yields the protein CASSGAWGTEAFF.

The rearrangement joins TRBV19 to TRBJ2-3; the match to TRBD2 covers 13 bases. CDR1 and CDR2 from the germline V gene are LNHDA and SQIVND (reference sequence). CDR3 size: 16 residues. V was pared by 4 bases and J by 4 bases, with 5 bases of the junction left unmatched. The DNA of the CDR3 is TGTGCCAGTAGTACCTCGACTAGCGGGGGGCCAGATACGCAGTATTTT. This sequence encodes CASSTSTSGGPDTQYF.

This clone was picked up one time. The chain links TRBV9 to TRBJ2-3; D is uncertain. The germline V gene has CDR1 SGDLS and CDR2 YYNGEE. Trimming cost V 0 bases and J 5 bases, with 16 bases left between them. The CDR3 consists of 16 residues. CDR3 nucleotides: TGTGCCAGCAGCGTAGGCGGTAGCCAAAATCAAGATACGCAGTATTTT. Translating it yields CASSVGGSQNQDTQYF. The full variable domain, with the rest looked up from reference TRBV9 and TRBJ2-3, is DSGVTQTPKHLITATGQRVTLRCSPRSGDLSVYWYQQSLDQGLQFLIQYYNGEERAKGNILERFSAQQFPDLHSELNLSSLELGDSALYFCASSVGGSQNQDTQYFGPGTRLTVL.

This chain joins TRBV7-2 and TRBJ2-2; no reliable D call. The V and J ends lost 5 bases and 3 bases respectively, with 7 bases between them. CDR1 is SGHTA, CDR2 FQGNSA, per germline. CDR3 length: 13 residues. The CDR3 coding sequence is TGTGCCAGCAGCCGCATCGACACCGGGGAGCTGTTTTTT. Amino acid sequence: CASSRIDTGELFF.

Note on this clone: Other DNA sequences of this sample code for an identical CDR3. This chain joins TRBV5-1 and TRBJ2-7; 8 positions match TRBD1. V shed 0 bases and J 2 bases; nucleotides not matched to a gene: 4. The germline V gene encodes CDR1 SGHRS and CDR2 YFSETQ. The CDR3 is 15 amino acids. The CDR3 nucleotides are TGCGCCAGCAGCTTGGCAGGACAGGGCCCCTACGAGCAGTACTTC. Encoded protein: CASSLAGQGPYEQYF.

This clone was seen a single time. Other nucleotide sequences in the sample specify the same CDR3. The chain is built from TRBV7-9 and TRBJ1-4, with D unclear. The germline CDR1 and CDR2 sequences are SEHNR and FQNEAQ (reference sequence). V dropped 5 bases and J dropped 0 bases, with 7 bases sitting between them. The CDR3 is 14 amino acids. CDR3 DNA: TGTGCCAGCAGCCTACGGGCAACTAATGAAAAACTGTTTTTT. Its protein product is CASSLRATNEKLFF.

This chain joins TRBV5-4 and TRBJ1-1; a weak D match, TRBD1 (5 bases). The germline V and J ends were trimmed by 0 bases and 6 bases, with 12 bases remaining between them. CDR3 length equals 14 residues. CDR1 is SGHNT, CDR2 YYREEE, per germline (reference sequence). CDR3 residues: CASSLGGRDAEAFF. The CDR3 DNA follows: TGTGCCAGCAGCTTGGGGGGCAGGGACGCTGAAGCTTTCTTT.

The chain uses TRBV19 and TRBJ1-4; D remains ambiguous. Deletions cut 3 bases from V and 3 bases from J, with 8 bases between. Looked up from germline, CDR1 is LNHDA and CDR2 is SQIVND (reference sequence). The CDR3 length is 14 residues. The DNA for the CDR3 is TGTGCCAGTAGTATGGCAGCTTCTAATGAAAAACTGTTTTTT. Translated: CASSMAASNEKLFF.

CDR3 sequence (DNA): TGTGCCAGCAGTTCGACAGGGGATTTCAAAAAACTGTTTTTT. Amino acid sequence: CASSSTGDFKKLFF. The chain employs TRBV28 and TRBJ1-4; TRBD1 agrees at 8 bases. J lost 9 bases, V lost 4 bases, and 7 bases had no gene match. The CDR3 consists of 14 residues. Germline V CDR1 and CDR2: MDHEN, SYDVKM.

The chain joins TRBV28 to TRBJ1-3; the D is unclear. CDR3 length equals 14 residues. Per germline, CDR1 MDHEN and CDR2 SYDVKM. Trimming left V 5 bases short and J 4 bases short, with 12 bases between. CDR3 nucleotides: TGTGCCAGCAGTCCTCCGGGAGGAGGAAACACCATATATTTT. Protein sequence: CASSPPGGGNTIYF. The full variable domain, in which reference TRBV28 and TRBJ1-3 provide the parts outside the CDR3, is DVKVTQSSRYLVKRTGEKVFLECVQDMDHENMFWYRQDPGLGLRLIYFSYDVKMKEKGDIPEGYSVSREKKERFSLILESASTNQTSMYLCASSPPGGGNTIYFGEGSWLTVV.

This chain connects TRBV5-3 to TRBJ1-3; D perhaps matches TRBD1 (6 bases). TRBV5-3 is noted as an ORF with a role that remains uncertain. V was pared by 5 bases and J by 0 bases, with 21 bases between. CDR3 length equals 18 residues. CDR3: CARSNGTKSFRSGNTIYF. The CDR3 DNA is TGTGCCAGAAGTAACGGGACAAAAAGTTTCCGCTCTGGAAACACCATATATTTT.

This chain joins TRBV28 and TRBJ2-7; perhaps TRBD2 as D (5 bases). The CDR3 consists of 16 residues. Germline V gene data show CDR1 as MDHEN and CDR2 as SYDVKM. Trimming removed 5 bases from V and 1 base from J, with 18 bases in between. CDR3 residues: CASSPLGGPTSYEQYF. In DNA form, the CDR3 reads TGTGCCAGCAGTCCCCTTGGAGGCCCTACGTCCTACGAGCAGTACTTC.

The rearrangement joins TRBV15 to TRBJ2-3; D is unresolved. From germline, CDR1 is LNHNV and CDR2 YYDKDF (reference sequence). The CDR3 covers 15 residues. V dropped 1 base and J dropped 4 bases, with 12 bases sitting between them. CDR3 sequence (DNA): TGTGCCACCAGCAGAGCGGGTTGGGCCGCAGATACGCAGTATTTT. It encodes CATSRAGWAADTQYF.

This clone was detected only once. This chain joins TRBV7-9 and TRBJ2-3; a weak D match, TRBD1 (6 bases). Germline V lookup: CDR1 SEHNR, CDR2 FQNEAQ (reference sequence). This CDR3 spans 14 amino acids. Trimming took 5 bases from V and 3 from J, leaving 12 bases between them. CDR3 loop: CASSAPGTTDTQYF. The DNA of the CDR3 is TGTGCCAGCAGCGCACCCGGGACAACAGATACGCAGTATTTT.

V and J are TRBV7-6 and TRBJ2-2; D may be TRBD1 or TRBD2 (6 bases each). Germline loops: CDR1 SGHVS, CDR2 FNYEAQ. There are 16 residues in the CDR3. V gave up 5 bases and J gave up 6 bases, with 19 bases separating them. The CDR3 here is CASSPSWGAWAGELFF. CDR3 nucleotides: TGTGCCAGCAGCCCAAGTTGGGGGGCTTGGGCCGGGGAGCTGTTTTTT.

The rearrangement joins TRBV10-3 to TRBJ2-5, with D perhaps TRBD1 or TRBD2 (5 bases each). Germline loops: CDR1 ENHRY, CDR2 SYGVKD. Between the trimmed V and J ends, which lost 0 bases and 5 bases, there was a span of 7 bases. The CDR3 spans 13 residues. The CDR3 loop is CAISESRDETQYF. The CDR3, as DNA: TGTGCCATCAGTGAGTCCCGGGACGAGACCCAGTACTTC.

This clone was detected once. The CDR3 is CASSGLGRSAYEQYF. CDR3 bases: TGTGCCAGCAGTGGTCTCGGCAGGTCGGCCTACGAGCAGTACTTC. This chain connects TRBV6-1 to TRBJ2-7; the D is unclear. Trimming cost V 4 bases and J 2 bases, with 15 bases left between them. The CDR3 totals 15 residues. Germline V gene lookup returns CDR1 MNHNS and CDR2 SASEGT.

The chain uses TRBV11-2 and TRBJ2-2, with D maybe TRBD2 (5 bases). Germline CDR1 SGHAT, CDR2 FQNNGV. V gave up 0 bases and J gave up 4 bases, with 9 bases separating them. The CDR3 length is 15 residues. The CDR3, as DNA: TGTGCCAGCAGCTTAGAGATTCGGGGCACCGGGGAGCTGTTTTTT. Translation: CASSLEIRGTGELFF.

The rearrangement uses TRBV27 and TRBJ2-1; D call uncertain. The germline V and J ends were trimmed by 5 bases and 9 bases, with 17 bases remaining between them. Per the germline V gene, CDR1 is MNHEY and CDR2 is SMNVEV (reference sequence). The CDR3 extends over 14 amino acids. CDR3 loop: CASSARGWNIEQFF. The DNA of the CDR3 is TGTGCCAGCAGTGCCCGTGGGTGGAATATTGAGCAGTTCTTC.

Worth noting for this clone: This same CDR3 is encoded by further DNA sequences in the sample. This chain joins TRBV28 and TRBJ2-5, with 8 bases that match TRBD2. This CDR3 spans 14 amino acids. Germline V gene sequence: CDR1 MDHEN, CDR2 SYDVKM. V shed 2 bases and J 1 base; nucleotides not matched to a gene: 0. The CDR3 DNA reads TGTGCCAGCAGTTTAAGCGGGGGCCAAGAGACCCAGTACTTC. Residues: CASSLSGGQETQYF.

This chain uses TRBV6-4 with TRBJ1-1; D may be TRBD1 (5 bases). This CDR3 has 15 amino acids. V dropped 6 bases and J dropped 4 bases, with 18 bases sitting between them. CDR1 is MRHNA and CDR2 is SNTAGT in the germline V gene. CDR3 bases: TGTGCCAGCAGACCTACTGACAGACCGGTCACTGAAGCTTTCTTT. Amino acids: CASRPTDRPVTEAFF.

On this clone itself: One junction end disagrees with the germline gene, perhaps due to a read error. The V call is TRBV5-1, the J call TRBJ2-5, with 7 positions matching TRBD1. The CDR3 covers 14 residues. Germline V CDR1 and CDR2: SGHRS, YFSETQ. The CDR3: CTSSPRGNGETQYF. CDR3 nucleotides: TGCACCAGCAGCCCCAGGGGGAATGGAGAGACCCAGTACTTC.

The chain combines TRBV30 with TRBJ2-7, with TRBD2 as a possible D gene (5 bases). The CDR3 runs to 15 residues. The germline V and J ends were trimmed by 4 bases and 7 bases, with 23 bases remaining between them. Germline CDR1 and CDR2: GTSNPN and SVGIG (reference sequence). CDR3 amino acids: CAWNEEDARLGEQYF. CDR3 sequence (DNA): TGTGCCTGGAATGAGGAGGATGCGAGATTGGGGGAGCAGTACTTC.

The CDR3 sequence: CASIEGGFGYTF. The CDR3 nucleotides are TGTGCCAGCATCGAAGGAGGGTTTGGCTACACCTTC. V and J are TRBV2 and TRBJ1-2; the D is unclear. The CDR3 is 12 residues long. In germline, CDR1 is SNHLY, CDR2 FYNNEI. Trimming removed 7 bases at V and 7 bases at J, with 13 bases between.

To note about this clone: The identical CDR3 is also encoded by other nucleotide sequences in the sample. This rearrangement joins TRBV19 to TRBJ2-7; D might be TRBD1 (5 bases). CDR3 size: 13 residues. With 1 base removed from V and 4 bases from J, the gap between germline ends came to 8 bases. Per germline, CDR1 LNHDA and CDR2 SQIVND (reference sequence). The CDR3 loop is CASSIGPGYEQYF. CDR3 DNA: TGTGCCAGTAGTATAGGGCCAGGGTACGAGCAGTACTTC. Complete variable domain (other parts from reference TRBV19 and TRBJ2-7): DGGITQSPKYLFRKEGQNVTLSCEQNLNHDAMYWYRQDPGQGLRLIYYSQIVNDFQKGDIAEGYSVSREKKESFPLTVTSAQKNPTAFYLCASSIGPGYEQYFGPGTRLTVT.

This clone was recorded once. This sequence joins TRBV11-3 and TRBJ2-7; perhaps TRBD2 as D (6 bases). V lost 5 bases, J lost 4 bases, and 18 bases lay in between. Germline V gene data show CDR1 as SGHNT and CDR2 as YENEEA. The CDR3 is made up of 15 amino acids. The CDR3 nucleotides read TGTGCCAGCAGCCTTTATGCGGGGCTGATGTACGAGCAGTACTTC. This codes for CASSLYAGLMYEQYF. Filled out from reference TRBV11-3 and TRBJ2-7, the complete variable domain reads EAGVVQSPRYKIIEKKQPVAFWCNPISGHNTLYWYLQNLGQGPELLIRYENEEAVDDSQLPKDRFSAERLKGVDSTLKIQPAELGDSAVYLCASSLYAGLMYEQYFGPGTRLTVT.

As for this clone: Other DNA sequences within the sample encode an identical CDR3. The gene calls are TRBV18 and TRBJ1-1, with no clear D. Trimming removed 3 bases from V and 0 bases from J, with 8 bases in between. CDR1 and CDR2 from the germline V gene are KGHSH and LQKENI. The CDR3 runs 14 residues. The CDR3 loop is CASSPQSMNTEAFF. The CDR3 region has the DNA TGTGCCAGCTCACCCCAGTCAATGAACACTGAAGCTTTCTTT.

The chain is built from TRBV10-3 and TRBJ1-1; D is unresolved. This CDR3 has 13 residues. Germline loops: CDR1 ENHRY, CDR2 SYGVKD. V shed 8 bases and J shed 0 bases, with 10 bases lying between them. This CDR3 reads CAIGVHLNTEAFF. The DNA of the CDR3 is TGTGCCATCGGGGTACATTTGAACACTGAAGCTTTCTTT.